The rows below give T cell receptor beta chains drawn from one sample of a study of Graves' ophthalmopathy and Graves' hyperthyroidism. TCRdb recomputed calls from the multiplex PCR reads with MiXCR, one row per CDR3 protein. The table lists hundreds of thousands of distinct CDR3 sequences, over 20% of them singletons. The sequenced sample was peripheral blood. These receptors came from a young woman with stable Graves' hyperthyroidism. Some clones in this sample may be carry-over from other donors' samples. Both conserved end residues are part of each CDR3. A D gene is named only where the DNA matches it firmly. Rows may omit the clone size; those that give it use once, few, many or a size class.

abundance: many
j_gene: TRBJ2-7
v_gene: TRBV6-5
d_gene: TRBD2
CDR3nt: TGTGCCAGCGGGACGGGGGGGGCGCGGGAGCAGTACTTC
CDR3aa: CASGTGGAREQYF

abundance: many
j_gene: TRBJ2-2
v_gene: TRBV6-1
d_gene: TRBD1
CDR3nt: TGTGCCAGCAGTGCCCGACAGGGGTACACCGGGGAGCTGTTTTTT
CDR3aa: CASSARQGYTGELFF

abundance: many
j_gene: TRBJ2-7
v_gene: TRBV15
d_gene: TRBD1
CDR3nt: TGTGCCACCAGCAGAGAGGGCCGGGACAGGGGGCTTCACGAGCAGTACTTC
CDR3aa: CATSREGRDRGLHEQYF

abundance: many
j_gene: TRBJ1-3
v_gene: TRBV5-1
d_gene: NA
CDR3nt: TGCGCCAGCAGCCTTTCTGGGGGAGGCCACTCTGGAAACACCATATATTTT
CDR3aa: CASSLSGGGHSGNTIYF

abundance: many
j_gene: TRBJ2-7
v_gene: TRBV28
d_gene: TRBD2
CDR3nt: TGTGCCAGCAGTTCCCCCCGTTTAGCGGGATCATACGAGCAGTACTTC
CDR3aa: CASSSPRLAGSYEQYF

abundance: many
j_gene: TRBJ1-1
v_gene: TRBV5-1
d_gene: TRBD1
CDR3nt: TGCGCCACCAAAGTCGGACAGGGCACTGAAGCTTTCTTT
CDR3aa: CATKVGQGTEAFF

abundance: many
j_gene: TRBJ2-5
v_gene: TRBV7-3
d_gene: TRBD2
CDR3nt: TGTGCCAGCAGCTCCCTTAGCGGGCGCCAAGAGACCCAGTACTTC
CDR3aa: CASSSLSGRQETQYF

abundance: NA
j_gene: TRBJ2-7
v_gene: TRBV20-1
d_gene: NA
CDR3nt: TGCAGTGCTACTAGGGGGATCTACGAGCAGTACTTC
CDR3aa: CSATRGIYEQYF

abundance: NA
j_gene: TRBJ2-4
v_gene: TRBV27
d_gene: NA
CDR3nt: TGTGCCAGCAAGACAGGGCCGGGGGACATTAAGTACTTC
CDR3aa: CASKTGPGDIKYF

abundance: many
j_gene: TRBJ2-2
v_gene: TRBV6-4
d_gene: NA
CDR3nt: TGTGCCAGCAGTCCGGACGTGGCGCCGCGGAACACCGGGGAGCTGTTTTTT
CDR3aa: CASSPDVAPRNTGELFF

abundance: many
j_gene: TRBJ2-2
v_gene: TRBV20-1
d_gene: NA
CDR3nt: TGCAGTGCAGTAGCGGGACAGACCGGGGAGCTGTTTTTT
CDR3aa: CSAVAGQTGELFF

abundance: NA
j_gene: TRBJ1-2
v_gene: TRBV6-1
d_gene: NA
CDR3nt: TGTGCCAGCAGTGAAGTCTTCAGTTACTATGGCTACACCTTC
CDR3aa: CASSEVFSYYGYTF

abundance: many
j_gene: TRBJ2-7
v_gene: TRBV25-1
d_gene: NA
CDR3nt: TGTGCCAGCAGTGAAAGAGCCGGGACCTCTTATGGGTCCGAGCAGTACTTC
CDR3aa: CASSERAGTSYGSEQYF

abundance: NA
j_gene: TRBJ2-7
v_gene: TRBV27
d_gene: NA
CDR3nt: TGTGCCAGCAGTCGAATAGGAAGCCCTCACTACGAGCAGTACTTC
CDR3aa: CASSRIGSPHYEQYF

abundance: many
j_gene: TRBJ1-2
v_gene: TRBV20-1
d_gene: NA
CDR3nt: TGCAGTGCTAGAGATAGGATTGGCGCAGGGGCCACTGGCTACACCTTC
CDR3aa: CSARDRIGAGATGYTF

abundance: many
j_gene: TRBJ1-5
v_gene: TRBV12-3/TRBV12-4
d_gene: TRBD1
CDR3nt: TGTGCCAGCAGTCGACAGGGGCAGCCCCAGCATTTT
CDR3aa: CASSRQGQPQHF

abundance: many
j_gene: TRBJ1-2
v_gene: TRBV12-3/TRBV12-4
d_gene: TRBD1
CDR3nt: TGTGCCAGCAGTCCGTCGACAGGGTCTCGGGGCTACACCTTC
CDR3aa: CASSPSTGSRGYTF

abundance: NA
j_gene: TRBJ1-2
v_gene: TRBV5-1
d_gene: NA
CDR3nt: TGCGCCAGCAGCTTGTGGCAGGGAGTGTCCTATGGCTACACCTTC
CDR3aa: CASSLWQGVSYGYTF

abundance: few
j_gene: TRBJ1-1
v_gene: TRBV6-1
d_gene: NA
CDR3nt: TGTGCCAGCAGTCGGGGGGGGACGTCCCATGAAGCTTTCTTT
CDR3aa: CASSRGGTSHEAFF

abundance: few
j_gene: TRBJ2-5
v_gene: TRBV6-5
d_gene: TRBD1
CDR3nt: TGTGCCAGCAGTTACTCGACCCCAGGGGGTGAGACCCAGTACTTC
CDR3aa: CASSYSTPGGETQYF

abundance: NA
j_gene: TRBJ1-2
v_gene: TRBV6-2/TRBV6-3
d_gene: TRBD1
CDR3nt: TGTGCCAGCAGTTGCACGACCGGGACAGGGGCTGGCTACACCTTC
CDR3aa: CASSCTTGTGAGYTF

abundance: few
j_gene: TRBJ1-5
v_gene: TRBV28
d_gene: NA
CDR3nt: TGTGCCAGCGGAACGACAGGTTCCCCCCAAGGACAGCCCCAGCATTTT
CDR3aa: CASGTTGSPQGQPQHF

abundance: many
j_gene: TRBJ1-5
v_gene: TRBV6-1
d_gene: NA
CDR3nt: TGTGCCAGCAGTGCCCGAGAGGGAGCTGGACATTTT
CDR3aa: CASSAREGAGHF

abundance: NA
j_gene: TRBJ1-2
v_gene: TRBV25-1
d_gene: NA
CDR3nt: TGTGCCAGCAGTGCTGGGACTGCGCTCGGCTACACCTTC
CDR3aa: CASSAGTALGYTF

abundance: NA
j_gene: TRBJ2-5
v_gene: TRBV7-9
d_gene: TRBD1
CDR3nt: TGTGCCATCCGTGGACAGGGACTTTTGGAGACCCAGTACTTC
CDR3aa: CAIRGQGLLETQYF

abundance: many
j_gene: TRBJ2-5
v_gene: TRBV20-1
d_gene: NA
CDR3nt: TGCAGTGCTAGACCTCAGGGCGCGGGATACGAGACCCAGTACTTC
CDR3aa: CSARPQGAGYETQYF

abundance: many
j_gene: TRBJ2-7
v_gene: TRBV12-3/TRBV12-4
d_gene: TRBD2
CDR3nt: TGTGCCAGCAGTTTAGGCCCTATACTAGCGGAATACGAGCAGTACTTC
CDR3aa: CASSLGPILAEYEQYF

abundance: NA
j_gene: TRBJ2-2
v_gene: TRBV27
d_gene: NA
CDR3nt: TGTGCCAGCAGAGGGGACCGCTTCACCGGGGAGCTGTTTTTT
CDR3aa: CASRGDRFTGELFF

abundance: many
j_gene: TRBJ1-1
v_gene: TRBV5-1
d_gene: NA
CDR3nt: TGCGCCAGCAGCCCAATAACAAGGACTGAAGCTTTCTTT
CDR3aa: CASSPITRTEAFF

abundance: many
j_gene: TRBJ2-5
v_gene: TRBV11-2
d_gene: TRBD1
CDR3nt: TGTGCCAGCAGCGGGGACAGGGAAAACCAAGAGACCCAGTACTTC
CDR3aa: CASSGDRENQETQYF

abundance: few
j_gene: TRBJ1-3
v_gene: TRBV9
d_gene: TRBD1
CDR3nt: TGTGCCAGCAGCGTAGAGCTACAGGGGCCGAGCTCTGGAAACACCATATATTTT
CDR3aa: CASSVELQGPSSGNTIYF

abundance: NA
j_gene: TRBJ1-1
v_gene: TRBV6-1
d_gene: TRBD1
CDR3nt: TGTGCCAGCAGCATAGACAGGGATATCGCTGAAGCTTTCTTT
CDR3aa: CASSIDRDIAEAFF

abundance: NA
j_gene: TRBJ1-3
v_gene: TRBV6-1
d_gene: NA
CDR3nt: TGTGCCACCGCGACACAGAACTCTGGAAACACCATATATTTT
CDR3aa: CATATQNSGNTIYF